These T cell receptor beta chains were read from a single sample in a study of blood T cell repertoires in COVID-19. Sequencing was performed with immunoSEQ multiplex PCR; in TCRdb, only in-frame clones are kept and a portion is missing. In the table there are under 45,000 clones, over 60% of which are singletons. The specimen sequenced was peripheral blood. These TCRs come from a woman in her seventies with acute or convalescent COVID-19. CDR3s include the opening cysteine and the closing phenylalanine or tryptophan. The D gene is left open where the match is weak. Rows give clone size only sometimes, using once, few, many, or a class for an expanded clone.

>TRBJ1-2|NA|TRBV5-1|NA
CASSLGQPTYGYTF
>TRBJ1-4|NA|TRBV27|NA
CASSTHRELGEKLFF
>TRBJ1-1|TRBD1|TRBV27|NA
CASSRSRTSPGGTEAFF
>TRBJ1-4|TRBD1|TRBV15|NA
CATSISRTGSEKLFF
>TRBJ1-1|NA|TRBV7-9|NA
CASSLEQGLSTEAFF
>TRBJ1-2|TRBD1|TRBV27|NA
CASSPGQDLPYGYTF
>TRBJ2-2|NA|TRBV5-4|NA
CASSLGQVIRTGELFF
>TRBJ1-2|NA|TRBV29-1|NA
CSVTLAGPNYGYTF
>TRBJ2-3|NA|TRBV29-1|NA
CSTAGDTQYF
>TRBJ1-2|NA|TRBV28|NA
CASSLGLIRMFNYGYTF
>TRBJ2-5|TRBD1|TRBV10-2|NA
CASSAPGQPNWAQETQYF
>TRBJ1-2|NA|TRBV28|few
CASSSPTGSYGYTF
>TRBJ2-7|TRBD2|TRBV19|NA
CASSIRTSEYEQYF
>TRBJ2-4|TRBD2|TRBV2|NA
CASVGGNKNIQYF
>TRBJ2-7|NA|TRBV18|once
CASSTTTSNEQYF
>TRBJ1-1|NA|TRBV4-3|NA
CASSPGGGSKVNTEAFF
>TRBJ2-1|NA|TRBV7-3|NA
CASSLNPGADSYNEQFF
>TRBJ1-2|TRBD1|TRBV7-2|few
CASSPGQGVDGYTF
>TRBJ2-3|NA|TRBV2|NA
CASASRGSTDTQYF
>TRBJ2-7|TRBD2|TRBV11-1|NA
CASSGTSGRASQEQYF
>TRBJ1-1|TRBD1|TRBV19|NA
CASSAGGFDTEAFF
>TRBJ1-5|TRBD1|TRBV2|NA
CASRGFLTGANQPQHF
>TRBJ2-5|TRBD2|TRBV2|NA
CASKTSGPETQYF
>TRBJ1-1|TRBD1|TRBV18|NA
CASSPYLGQGGSDTEAFF
>TRBJ1-2|TRBD1|TRBV2|NA
CASSIDRANYGYTF
>TRBJ1-2|NA|TRBV6-6|NA
CASSYPESSNYGYTF
>TRBJ2-1|TRBD2|TRBV11-2|NA
CASSLRGTSGGYNEQFF
>TRBJ1-4|TRBD1|TRBV12-3/TRBV12-4|NA
CASSLAGTGKLFF
>TRBJ2-7|TRBD2|TRBV5-1|NA
CASSVTSGEVNEQYF
>TRBJ2-2|TRBD1|TRBV5-1|NA
CASSPAGTGILGELFF
>TRBJ1-2|NA|TRBV7-2|NA
CASSGDSNYGYTF
>TRBJ1-4|NA|TRBV7-9|NA
CASSLGHVNEKLFF
>TRBJ2-1|NA|TRBV19|NA
CASQEQGYNEQFF
>TRBJ1-6|TRBD1|TRBV27|NA
CASSLSRQGLNSPLHF
>TRBJ2-7|NA|TRBV2|NA
CASRYYRVDYEQYF
>TRBJ2-2|TRBD2|TRBV7-2|NA
CASSLAAGGNTGELFF
>TRBJ1-3|TRBD1|TRBV7-9|few
CASSRTGVGNTIYF
>TRBJ2-3|TRBD2|TRBV4-1|NA
CASSQETSGGNTDTQYF
>TRBJ2-1|TRBD1|TRBV7-6|NA
CASGGTGFHEQFF